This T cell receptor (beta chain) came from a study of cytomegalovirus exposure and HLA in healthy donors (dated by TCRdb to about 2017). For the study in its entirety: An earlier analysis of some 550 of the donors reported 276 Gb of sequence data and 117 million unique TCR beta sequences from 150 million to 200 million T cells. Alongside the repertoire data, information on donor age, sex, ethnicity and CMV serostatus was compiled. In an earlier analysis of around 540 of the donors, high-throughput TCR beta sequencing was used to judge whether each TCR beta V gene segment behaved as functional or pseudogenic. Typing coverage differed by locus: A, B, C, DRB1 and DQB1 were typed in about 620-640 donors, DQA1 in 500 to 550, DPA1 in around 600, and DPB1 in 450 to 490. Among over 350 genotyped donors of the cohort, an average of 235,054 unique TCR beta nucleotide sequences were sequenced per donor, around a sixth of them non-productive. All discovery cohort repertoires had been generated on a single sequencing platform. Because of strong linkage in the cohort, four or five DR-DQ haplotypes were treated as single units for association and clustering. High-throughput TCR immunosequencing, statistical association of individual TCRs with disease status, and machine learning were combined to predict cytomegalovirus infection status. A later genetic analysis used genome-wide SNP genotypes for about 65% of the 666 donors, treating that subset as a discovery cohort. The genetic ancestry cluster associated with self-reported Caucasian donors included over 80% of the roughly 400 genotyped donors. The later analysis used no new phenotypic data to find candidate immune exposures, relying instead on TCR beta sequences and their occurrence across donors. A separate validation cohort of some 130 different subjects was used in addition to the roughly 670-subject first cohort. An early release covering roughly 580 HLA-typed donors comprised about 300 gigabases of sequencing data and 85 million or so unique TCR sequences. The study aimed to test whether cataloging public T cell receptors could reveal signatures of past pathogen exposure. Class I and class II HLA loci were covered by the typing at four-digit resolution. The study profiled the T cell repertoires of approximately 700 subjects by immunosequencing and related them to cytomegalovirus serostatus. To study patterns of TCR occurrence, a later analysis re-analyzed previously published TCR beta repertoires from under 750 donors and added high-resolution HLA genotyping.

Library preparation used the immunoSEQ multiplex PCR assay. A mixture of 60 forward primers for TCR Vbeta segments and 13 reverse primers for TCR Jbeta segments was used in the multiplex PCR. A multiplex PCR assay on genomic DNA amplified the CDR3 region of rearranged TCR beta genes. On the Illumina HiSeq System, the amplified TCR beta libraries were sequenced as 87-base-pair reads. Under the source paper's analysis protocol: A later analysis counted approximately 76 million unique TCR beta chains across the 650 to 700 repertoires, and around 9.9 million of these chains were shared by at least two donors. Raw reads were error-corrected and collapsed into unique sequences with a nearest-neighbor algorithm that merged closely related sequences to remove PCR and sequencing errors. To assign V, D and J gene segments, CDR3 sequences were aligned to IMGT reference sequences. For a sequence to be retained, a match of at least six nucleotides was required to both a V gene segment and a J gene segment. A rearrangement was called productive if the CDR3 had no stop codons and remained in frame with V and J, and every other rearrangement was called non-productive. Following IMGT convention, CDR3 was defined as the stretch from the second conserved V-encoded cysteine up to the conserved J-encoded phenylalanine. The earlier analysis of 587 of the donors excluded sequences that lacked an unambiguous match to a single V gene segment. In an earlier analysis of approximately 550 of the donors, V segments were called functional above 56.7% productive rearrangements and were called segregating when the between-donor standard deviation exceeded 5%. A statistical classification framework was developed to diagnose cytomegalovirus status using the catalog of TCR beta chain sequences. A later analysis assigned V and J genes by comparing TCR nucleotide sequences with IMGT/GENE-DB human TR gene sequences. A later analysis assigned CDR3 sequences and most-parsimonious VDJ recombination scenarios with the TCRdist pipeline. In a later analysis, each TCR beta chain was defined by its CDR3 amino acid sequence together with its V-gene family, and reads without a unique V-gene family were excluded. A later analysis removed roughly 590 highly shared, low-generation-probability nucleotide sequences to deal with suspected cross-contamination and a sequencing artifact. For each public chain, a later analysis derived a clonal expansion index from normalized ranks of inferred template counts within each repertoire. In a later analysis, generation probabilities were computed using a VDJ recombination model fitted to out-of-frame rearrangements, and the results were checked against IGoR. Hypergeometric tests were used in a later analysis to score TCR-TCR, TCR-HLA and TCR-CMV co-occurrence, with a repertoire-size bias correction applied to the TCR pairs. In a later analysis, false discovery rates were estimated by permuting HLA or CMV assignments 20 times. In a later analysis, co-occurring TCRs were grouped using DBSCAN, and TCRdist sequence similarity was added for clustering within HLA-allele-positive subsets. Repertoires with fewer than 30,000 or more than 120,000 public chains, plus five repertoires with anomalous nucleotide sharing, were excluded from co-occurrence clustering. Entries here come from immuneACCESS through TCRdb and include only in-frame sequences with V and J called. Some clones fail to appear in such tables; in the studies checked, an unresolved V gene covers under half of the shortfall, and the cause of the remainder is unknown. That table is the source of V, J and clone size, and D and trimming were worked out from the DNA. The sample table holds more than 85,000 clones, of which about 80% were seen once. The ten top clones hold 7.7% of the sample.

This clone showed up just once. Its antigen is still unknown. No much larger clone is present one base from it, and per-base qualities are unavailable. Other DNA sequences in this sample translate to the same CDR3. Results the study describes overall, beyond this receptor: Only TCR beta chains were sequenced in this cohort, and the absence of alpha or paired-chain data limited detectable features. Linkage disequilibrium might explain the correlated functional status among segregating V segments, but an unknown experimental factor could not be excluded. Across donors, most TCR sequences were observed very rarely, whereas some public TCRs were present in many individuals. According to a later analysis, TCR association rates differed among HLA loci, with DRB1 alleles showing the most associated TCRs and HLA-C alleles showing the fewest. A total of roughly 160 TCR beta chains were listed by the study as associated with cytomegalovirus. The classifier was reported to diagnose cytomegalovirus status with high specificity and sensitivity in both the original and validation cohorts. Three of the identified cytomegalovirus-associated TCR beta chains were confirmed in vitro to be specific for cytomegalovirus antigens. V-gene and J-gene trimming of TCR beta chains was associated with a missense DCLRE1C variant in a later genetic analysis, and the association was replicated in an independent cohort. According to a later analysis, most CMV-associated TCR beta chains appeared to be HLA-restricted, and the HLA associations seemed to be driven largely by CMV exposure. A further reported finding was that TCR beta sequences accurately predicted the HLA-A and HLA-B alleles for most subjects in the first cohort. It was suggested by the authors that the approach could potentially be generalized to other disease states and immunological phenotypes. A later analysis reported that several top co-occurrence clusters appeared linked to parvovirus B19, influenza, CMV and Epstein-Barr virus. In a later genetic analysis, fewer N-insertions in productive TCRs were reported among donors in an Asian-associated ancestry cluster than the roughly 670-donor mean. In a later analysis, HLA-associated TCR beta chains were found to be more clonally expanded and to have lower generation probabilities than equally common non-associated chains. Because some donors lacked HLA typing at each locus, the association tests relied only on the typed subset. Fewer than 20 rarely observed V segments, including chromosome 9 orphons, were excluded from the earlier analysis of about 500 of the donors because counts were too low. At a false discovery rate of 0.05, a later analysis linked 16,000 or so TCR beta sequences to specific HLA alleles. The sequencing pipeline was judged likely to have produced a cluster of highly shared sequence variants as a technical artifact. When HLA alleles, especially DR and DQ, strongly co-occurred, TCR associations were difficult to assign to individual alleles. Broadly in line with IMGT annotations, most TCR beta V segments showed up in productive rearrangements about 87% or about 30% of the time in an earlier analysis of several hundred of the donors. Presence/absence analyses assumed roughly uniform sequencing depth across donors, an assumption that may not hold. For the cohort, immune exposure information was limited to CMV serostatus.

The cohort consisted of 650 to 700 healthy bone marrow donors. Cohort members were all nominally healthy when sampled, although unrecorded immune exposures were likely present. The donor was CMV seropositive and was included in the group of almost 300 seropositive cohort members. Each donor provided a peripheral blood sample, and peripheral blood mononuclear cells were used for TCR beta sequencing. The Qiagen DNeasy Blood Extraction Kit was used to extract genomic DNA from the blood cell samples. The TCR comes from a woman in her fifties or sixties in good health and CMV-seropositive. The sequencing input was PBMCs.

The CDR3 reads as follows: CASSREEMNTEAFF. Here is the DNA: TGTGCCAGCAGCCGGGAAGAGATGAACACTGAAGCTTTCTTT. Recombination connected TRBV5-4 to TRBJ1-1; no D gene call is confident. The CDR3 has 14 amino acids, counting the end cysteine and phenylalanine. The read is trimmed to its CDR3 DNA, 42 bases read in frame from base 1. CDR1 and CDR2 (SGHNT, YYREEE) derive from the germline V gene (reference sequence). Trimming at the junction amounts to 4 bases on V and 0 bases on J, and the germline ends lie 10 bases apart.